A single sample gave rise to the 21 T cell receptor beta chains below, sequenced in a study of shared clonotypes between healthy human individuals. Naive CD8 cells lacked CD45RO and underwent positive selection for CCR7, leaving out terminally differentiated effector memory CD45RA+ cells. The protocol was immunoSEQ multiplex PCR, while the TCRdb copy is restricted to in-frame clones and leaves out a portion. The sample lists more than 2 million clones, about 95% occurring once. The source material was naive CD8+ T cells sorted from blood. All receptors derive from a man aged 18 to 29 in good health.

This chain uses TRBV5-6 with TRBJ2-1; 7 bases are shared with TRBD2. This CDR3 is 16 amino acids long. Germline trimming cut 4 bases from V and 0 bases from J; bases unmatched to any gene: 7. Germline-derived CDR1 and CDR2 are SGHDT and YYEEEE. The CDR3 sequence: CASSRREGPSYNEQFF. DNA of the CDR3: TGTGCCAGCAGCCGCAGGGAGGGCCCCTCCTACAATGAGCAGTTCTTC.

This chain joins TRBV2 and TRBJ2-1, with D possibly being TRBD1 or TRBD2 (5 bases each). Trimming pared 8 bases from V and 5 bases from J, leaving 13 bases between. Germline V gene sequence: CDR1 SNHLY, CDR2 FYNNEI. This CDR3 contains 13 residues. The CDR3, as DNA: TGTGCCAGCGGGGACGCCCGCAACAATGAGCAGTTCTTC. Translated: CASGDARNNEQFF. The variable domain in full, completed from reference TRBV2 and TRBJ2-1, reads EPEVTQTPSHQVTQMGQEVILRCVPISNHLYFYWYRQILGQKVEFLVSFYNNEISEKSEIFDDQFSVERPDGSNFTLKIRSTKLEDSAMYFCASGDARNNEQFFGPGTRLTVL.

The genes are TRBV25-1 and TRBJ1-1; maybe TRBD1 (5 bases). Trimming pared 5 bases from V and 3 bases from J, leaving 19 bases between. Per the germline V gene, CDR1 is MGHDK and CDR2 is SYGVNS. This CDR3 is built from 16 residues. CDR3 sequence: CASSTFGGGGDTEAFF. For the CDR3, the DNA is TGTGCCAGCAGTACCTTCGGCGGGGGAGGGGACACTGAAGCTTTCTTT.

The CDR3 nucleotides read TGTGCCAGCAGCTTTTCAGCGCTTTCCTACGAGCAGTACTTC. Protein product: CASSFSALSYEQYF. This chain joins TRBV5-8 and TRBJ2-7; D is undetermined. The V gene lost 2 bases and the J gene lost 1 base, with 10 bases spanning the gap. This CDR3 comprises 14 residues. Germline V gives CDR1 SGHTS, CDR2 YDEGEE.

This chain connects TRBV28 to TRBJ2-7, with D unclear. The V end lost 5 bases, the J end lost 4 bases, and 12 bases lay between the germline ends. Germline values: CDR1 MDHEN, CDR2 SYDVKM. This CDR3 contains 13 residues. CDR3 nucleotides: TGTGCCAGCAGTCCCCCAGCGTATTACGAGCAGTACTTC. Residues: CASSPPAYYEQYF.

This rearrangement joins TRBV7-2 to TRBJ2-1, with 11 positions matching TRBD2. This CDR3 comprises 14 residues. Trimming took 5 bases from V and 9 from J; bases not matched to a gene: 6. Per germline, CDR1 SGHTA and CDR2 FQGNSA. The CDR3 loop is CASSLLAGAREQFF. The CDR3, as DNA: TGTGCCAGCAGCCTACTAGCGGGAGCACGTGAGCAGTTCTTC.

The rearrangement uses TRBV10-1 and TRBJ1-1; TRBD1 might be the D (5 bases). Germline loops: CDR1 WNHNN, CDR2 SYGVQD (reference sequence). The length of the CDR3 is 14 residues. With 8 bases removed from V and 1 base from J, the gap between germline ends came to 14 bases. The CDR3 bases are TGCGCCAGCTCGAAGGGGCAAAGGAACACTGAAGCTTTCTTT. Translation: CASSKGQRNTEAFF.

The chain has TRBV9 and TRBJ2-2, with TRBD2 as a possible D gene (6 bases). The CDR3 is 14 residues long. The V and J ends lost 4 bases and 6 bases respectively, with 13 bases between them. Germline V gene lookup returns CDR1 SGDLS and CDR2 YYNGEE. CDR3 DNA: TGTGCCAGCAGCTCCTGGAGGGGCGCCGGGGAGCTGTTTTTT. Translating it yields CASSSWRGAGELFF.

The chain combines TRBV7-2 with TRBJ2-5; D might be TRBD2 (6 bases). CDR1 is SGHTA, CDR2 FQGNSA, per germline. This CDR3 is 16 amino acids long. Trimming took off 1 base at V and 4 bases at J, with 16 bases between the two ends. CDR3 bases: TGTGCCAGCAGCTTAGGGACTACAGTATTCCGAGAGACCCAGTACTTC. Translated: CASSLGTTVFRETQYF.

The chain carries TRBV6-6 and TRBJ1-4, with TRBD1 matching over 9 bases. Germline V gene sequence: CDR1 MNHNY, CDR2 SVGAGI (reference sequence). With V trimmed by 2 bases and J by 7 bases, 8 bases remained unmatched. This CDR3 comprises 16 residues. The CDR3 DNA is TGTGCCAGCAGTTACCTAGTGGGACAGGGAGGTGAAAAACTGTTTTTT. Protein product: CASSYLVGQGGEKLFF.

This chain uses TRBV7-2 with TRBJ2-7, with 8 bases matching TRBD2. V gave up 1 base and J gave up 6 bases; unmatched junction bases: 11. The CDR3 extends over 16 amino acids. Germline CDR1 SGHTA, CDR2 FQGNSA. The CDR3: CASSLVVAGPLSEQYF. CDR3 nucleotides: TGTGCCAGCAGCTTAGTAGTAGCGGGGCCTCTTTCCGAGCAGTACTTC.

A remark on this clone: Distinct nucleotide sequences in the sample also encode this CDR3. The chain combines TRBV7-9 with TRBJ2-7; no definite D call. Per germline, CDR1 SEHNR and CDR2 FQNEAQ (reference sequence). The CDR3 is 12 residues long. V lost 1 base to trimming and J lost 3 bases, with 4 bases between them. The DNA for the CDR3 is TGTGCCAGCAGCTTAGACTTCTACGAGCAGTACTTC. This translates into CASSLDFYEQYF.

This chain connects TRBV6-1 to TRBJ1-2; D is possibly TRBD1 (6 bases). The germline V gene encodes CDR1 MNHNS and CDR2 SASEGT. Trimming removed 3 bases from V and 8 bases from J, with 19 bases in between. CDR3 length: 15 residues. Here the CDR3 reads CASSDLVGGAGGYTF. The CDR3 region has the DNA TGTGCCAGCAGTGATCTGGTGGGGGGGGCGGGCGGCTACACCTTC.

This clone was picked up one time. The chain has TRBV7-9 and TRBJ2-7, with D possibly TRBD2 on 6 matching bases. The CDR3 is 15 residues long. CDR1 is SEHNR and CDR2 is FQNEAQ in the germline V gene (reference sequence). Trimming pared 5 bases from V and 2 bases from J, leaving 16 bases between. CDR3: CASSPRPSAPYEQYF. DNA of the CDR3: TGTGCCAGCAGCCCCCGGCCTAGCGCTCCCTACGAGCAGTACTTC.

The chain couples TRBV11-2 to TRBJ2-5; the D gene is possibly TRBD2 (5 bases). Trimming pared 3 bases from V and 5 bases from J, leaving 19 bases between. There are 16 residues in the CDR3. CDR1 is SGHAT and CDR2 is FQNNGV in the germline V gene. The CDR3 is CASSLSGLGQSETQYF. CDR3 nucleotides: TGTGCCAGCAGCTTGTCGGGGTTGGGCCAGTCGGAGACCCAGTACTTC.

This chain links TRBV4-3 with TRBJ2-6; D may correspond to TRBD1 or TRBD2 (5 bases each). CDR1 and CDR2 (germline): LGHNA, YSLEER. Trimming cost V 0 bases and J 0 bases, with 15 bases left between them. This CDR3 has 19 amino acids. Written as DNA, the CDR3 is TGCGCCAGCAGCCAAGATAGCTGGGGACCTAGCTCTGGGGCCAACGTCCTGACTTTC. Encoded protein: CASSQDSWGPSSGANVLTF.

The chain carries TRBV28 and TRBJ1-1, with 8 bases that match TRBD1. Per germline, CDR1 MDHEN and CDR2 SYDVKM. This CDR3 spans 14 amino acids. Losses at the gene ends were 3 bases for V and 5 bases for J; bases not matched to a gene: 5. CDR3 amino acids: CASSLRTGPTEAFF. In nucleotides, the CDR3 is TGTGCCAGCAGTTTGCGGACAGGGCCAACTGAAGCTTTCTTT.

This chain connects TRBV6-5 to TRBJ1-3, with a tentative D call TRBD1 (5 bases). The V end was cut by 2 bases, the J end by 7 bases, with 18 bases between. CDR3 length: 16 residues. Germline V gene data show CDR1 as MNHEY and CDR2 as SVGAGI. In DNA form, the CDR3 reads TGTGCCAGCAGTTACCCCCCCGGGACTCCAGGGAACACCATATATTTT. This translates into CASSYPPGTPGNTIYF.

The chain joins TRBV4-1 to TRBJ2-2, with no clear D. CDR1 is MGHRA and CDR2 is YSYEKL in the germline V gene. This CDR3 is built from 16 residues. Trimming removed 4 bases from V and 0 bases from J, with 12 bases in between. The CDR3 coding sequence is TGCGCCAGCAGCCGAATAGGGCTACCGAACACCGGGGAGCTGTTTTTT. Its protein is CASSRIGLPNTGELFF.

The CDR3 spells CASSAEGGEQFF. CDR3 DNA sequence: TGTGCCAGCAGCGCCGAAGGGGGTGAGCAGTTCTTC. This chain connects TRBV9 to TRBJ2-1, with a possible D match to TRBD1 (6 bases). Trimming removed 3 bases at V and 9 bases at J, with 10 bases between. CDR3 length: 12 residues. Germline CDR1 is SGDLS and CDR2 is YYNGEE.

The chain couples TRBV16 to TRBJ2-7; TRBD2 matches at 13 bases. The CDR3 sequence is 16 residues long. Per the germline V gene, CDR1 is KGHSY and CDR2 is FQNENV. With V trimmed by 2 bases and J by 3 bases, 4 bases remained unmatched. CDR3 nucleotide sequence: TGTGCCAGCAGCCAAGTGGGACTAGCGGGACTCTACGAGCAGTACTTC. As protein: CASSQVGLAGLYEQYF.